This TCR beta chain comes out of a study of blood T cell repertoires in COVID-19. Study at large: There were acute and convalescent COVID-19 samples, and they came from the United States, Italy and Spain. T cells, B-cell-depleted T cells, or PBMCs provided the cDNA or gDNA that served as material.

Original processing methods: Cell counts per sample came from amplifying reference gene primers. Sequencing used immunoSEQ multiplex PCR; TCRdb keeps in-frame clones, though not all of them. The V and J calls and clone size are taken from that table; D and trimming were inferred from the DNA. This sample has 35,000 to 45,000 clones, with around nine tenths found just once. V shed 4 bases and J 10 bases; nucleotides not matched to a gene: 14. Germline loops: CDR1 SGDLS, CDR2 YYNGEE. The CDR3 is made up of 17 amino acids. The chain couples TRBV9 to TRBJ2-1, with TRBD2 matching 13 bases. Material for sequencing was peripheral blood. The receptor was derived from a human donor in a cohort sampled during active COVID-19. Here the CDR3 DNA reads TGTGCCAGCAGCCTTTCCAGCGGGACTAGCGGGGTGGACGAGCAGTTCTTC. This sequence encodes CASSLSSGTSGVDEQFF.